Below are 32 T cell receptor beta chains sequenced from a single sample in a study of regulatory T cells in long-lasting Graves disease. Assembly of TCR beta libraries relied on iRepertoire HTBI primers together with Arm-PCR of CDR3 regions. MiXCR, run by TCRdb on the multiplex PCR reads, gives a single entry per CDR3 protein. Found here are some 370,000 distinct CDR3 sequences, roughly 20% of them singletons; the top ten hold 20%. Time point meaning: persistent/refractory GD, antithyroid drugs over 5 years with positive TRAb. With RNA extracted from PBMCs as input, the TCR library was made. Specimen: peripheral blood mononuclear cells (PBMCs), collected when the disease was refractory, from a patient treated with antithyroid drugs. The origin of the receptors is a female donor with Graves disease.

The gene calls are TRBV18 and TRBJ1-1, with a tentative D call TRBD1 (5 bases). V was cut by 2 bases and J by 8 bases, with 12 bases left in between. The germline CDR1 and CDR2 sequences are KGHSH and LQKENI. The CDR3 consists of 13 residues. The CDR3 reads CASSPKGAEEAFF. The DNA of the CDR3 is TGTGCCAGCTCACCAAAAGGGGCGGAAGAAGCTTTCTTT.

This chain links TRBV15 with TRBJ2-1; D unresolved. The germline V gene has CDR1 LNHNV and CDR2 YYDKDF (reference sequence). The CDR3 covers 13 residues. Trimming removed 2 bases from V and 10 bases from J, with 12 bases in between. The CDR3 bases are TGTGCCACCAGCAGAACAGTTTACATAGAGCAGTTCTTC. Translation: CATSRTVYIEQFF.

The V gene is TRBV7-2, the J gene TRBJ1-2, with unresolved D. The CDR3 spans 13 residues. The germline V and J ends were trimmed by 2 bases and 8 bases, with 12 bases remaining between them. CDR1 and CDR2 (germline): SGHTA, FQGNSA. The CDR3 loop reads CASSLSGQNGYTF. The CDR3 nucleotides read TGTGCCAGCAGCTTATCCGGGCAGAACGGCTACACCTTC.

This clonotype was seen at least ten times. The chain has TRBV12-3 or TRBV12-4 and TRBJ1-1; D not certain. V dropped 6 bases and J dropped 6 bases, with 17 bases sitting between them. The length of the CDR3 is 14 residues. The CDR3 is CASRTTESHPEAFF. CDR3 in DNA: TGTGCCAGCAGAACTACAGAGAGTCACCCTGAAGCTTTCTTT.

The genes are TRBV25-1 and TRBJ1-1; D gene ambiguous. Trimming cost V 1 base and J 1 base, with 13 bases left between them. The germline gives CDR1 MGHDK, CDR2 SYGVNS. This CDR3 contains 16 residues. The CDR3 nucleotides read TGTGCCAGCAGTGAATCTAGTAACTCAGAGAACACTGAAGCTTTCTTT. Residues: CASSESSNSENTEAFF.

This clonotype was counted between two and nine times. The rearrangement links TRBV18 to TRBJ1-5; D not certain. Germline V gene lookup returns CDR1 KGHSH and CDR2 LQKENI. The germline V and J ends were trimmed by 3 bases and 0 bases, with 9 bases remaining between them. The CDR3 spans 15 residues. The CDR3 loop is CASSPSDYSNQPQHF. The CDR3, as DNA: TGTGCCAGCTCACCCTCGGATTATAGCAATCAGCCCCAGCATTTT.

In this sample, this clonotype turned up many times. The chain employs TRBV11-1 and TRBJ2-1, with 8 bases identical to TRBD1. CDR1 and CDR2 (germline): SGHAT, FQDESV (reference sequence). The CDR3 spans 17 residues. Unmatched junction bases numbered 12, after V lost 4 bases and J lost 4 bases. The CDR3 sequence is CASSSTTGAGAYNEQFF. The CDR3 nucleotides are TGTGCCAGCAGCTCTACGACAGGGGCTGGAGCTTACAATGAGCAGTTCTTC.

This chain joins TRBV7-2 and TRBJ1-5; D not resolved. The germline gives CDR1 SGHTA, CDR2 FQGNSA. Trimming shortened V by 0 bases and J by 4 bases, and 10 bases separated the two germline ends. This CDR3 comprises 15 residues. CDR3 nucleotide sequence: TGTGCCAGCAGCTTAGCGCAATTAGGGAATCAGCCCCAGCATTTT. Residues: CASSLAQLGNQPQHF. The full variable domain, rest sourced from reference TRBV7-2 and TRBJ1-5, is GAGVSQSPSNKVTEKGKDVELRCDPISGHTALYWYRQSLGQGLEFLIYFQGNSAPDKSGLPSDRFSAERTGGSVSTLTIQRTQQEDSAVYLCASSLAQLGNQPQHFGDGTRLSIL.

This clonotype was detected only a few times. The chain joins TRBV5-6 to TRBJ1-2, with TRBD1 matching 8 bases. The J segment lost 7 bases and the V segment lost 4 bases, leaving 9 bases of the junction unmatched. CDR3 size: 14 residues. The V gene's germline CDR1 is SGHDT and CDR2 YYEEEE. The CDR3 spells CASSAPDRGGGYTF. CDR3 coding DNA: TGTGCCAGCAGCGCGCCAGACAGGGGCGGTGGCTACACCTTC. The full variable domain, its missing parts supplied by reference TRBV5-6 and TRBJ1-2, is DAGVTQSPTHLIKTRGQQVTLRCSPKSGHDTVSWYQQALGQGPQFIFQYYEEEERQRGNFPDRFSGHQFPNYSSELNVNALLLGDSALYLCASSAPDRGGGYTFGSGTRLTVV.

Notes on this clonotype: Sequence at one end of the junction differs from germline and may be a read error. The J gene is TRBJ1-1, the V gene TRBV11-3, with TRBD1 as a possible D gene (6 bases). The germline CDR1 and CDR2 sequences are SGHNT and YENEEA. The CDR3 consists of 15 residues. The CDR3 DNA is TGTACCAGCAGCTCCACGCCCGGGACATCGGAGACAGCTTTCTTT. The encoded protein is CTSSSTPGTSETAFF.

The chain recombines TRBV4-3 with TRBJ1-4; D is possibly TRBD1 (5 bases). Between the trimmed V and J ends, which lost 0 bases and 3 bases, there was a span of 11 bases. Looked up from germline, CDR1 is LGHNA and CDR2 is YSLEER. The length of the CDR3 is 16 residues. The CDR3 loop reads CASSQDSQGANEKLFF. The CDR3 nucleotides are TGCGCCAGCAGCCAAGATAGCCAAGGGGCTAATGAAAAACTGTTTTTT.

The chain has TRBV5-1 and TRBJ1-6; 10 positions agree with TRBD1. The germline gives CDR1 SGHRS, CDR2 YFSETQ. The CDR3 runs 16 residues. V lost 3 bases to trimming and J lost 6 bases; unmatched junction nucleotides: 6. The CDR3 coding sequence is TGCGCCAGCAGCTCGACAGGGGGCGCGGGTAATTCACCCCTCCACTTT. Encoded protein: CASSSTGGAGNSPLHF.

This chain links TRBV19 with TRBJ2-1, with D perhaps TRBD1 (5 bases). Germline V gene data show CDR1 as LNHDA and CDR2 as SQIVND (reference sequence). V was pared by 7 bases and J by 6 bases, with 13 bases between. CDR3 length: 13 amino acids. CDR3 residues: CASTADSRNEQFF. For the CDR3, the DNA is TGTGCCAGTACCGCCGACAGTCGCAATGAGCAGTTCTTC. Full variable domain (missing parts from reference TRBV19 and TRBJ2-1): DGGITQSPKYLFRKEGQNVTLSCEQNLNHDAMYWYRQDPGQGLRLIYYSQIVNDFQKGDIAEGYSVSREKKESFPLTVTSAQKNPTAFYLCASTADSRNEQFFGPGTRLTVL.

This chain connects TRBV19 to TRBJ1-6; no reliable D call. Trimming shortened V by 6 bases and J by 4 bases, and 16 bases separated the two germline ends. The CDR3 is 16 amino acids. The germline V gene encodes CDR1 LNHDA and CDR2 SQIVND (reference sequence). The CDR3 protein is CASRSYTAAYNSPLHF. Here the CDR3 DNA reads TGTGCCAGTAGAAGTTATACAGCGGCATATAATTCACCCCTCCACTTT.

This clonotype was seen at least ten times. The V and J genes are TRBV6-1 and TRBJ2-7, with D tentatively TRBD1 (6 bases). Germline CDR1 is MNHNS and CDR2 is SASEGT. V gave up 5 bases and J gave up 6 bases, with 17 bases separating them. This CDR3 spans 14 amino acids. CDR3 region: CASSLTGFPFEQYF. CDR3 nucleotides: TGTGCCAGCAGTCTGACAGGTTTTCCCTTCGAGCAGTACTTC.

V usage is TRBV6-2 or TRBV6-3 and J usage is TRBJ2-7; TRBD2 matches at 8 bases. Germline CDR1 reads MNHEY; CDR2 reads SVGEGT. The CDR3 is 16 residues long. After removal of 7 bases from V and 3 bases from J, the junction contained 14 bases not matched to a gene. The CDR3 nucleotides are TGTGCCAGCACCGCCGCGGGGGGCGGGTATGTCTACGAGCAGTACTTC. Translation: CASTAAGGGYVYEQYF.

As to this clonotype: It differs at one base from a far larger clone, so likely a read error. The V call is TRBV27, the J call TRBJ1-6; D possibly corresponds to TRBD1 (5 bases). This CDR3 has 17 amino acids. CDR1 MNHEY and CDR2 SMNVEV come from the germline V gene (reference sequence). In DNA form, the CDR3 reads TGTGCCAGCAGTACCATCGACTTTTTGGGGGGAGAAACTGAAGCTTCCTTT. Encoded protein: CASSTIDFLGGETEASF.

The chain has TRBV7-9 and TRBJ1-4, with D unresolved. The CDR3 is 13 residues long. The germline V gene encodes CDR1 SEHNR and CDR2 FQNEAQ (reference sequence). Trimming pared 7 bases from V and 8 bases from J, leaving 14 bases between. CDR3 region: CASIPPGGEKLFF. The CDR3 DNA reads TGTGCCAGCATCCCTCCGGGTGGCGAAAAACTGTTTTTT.

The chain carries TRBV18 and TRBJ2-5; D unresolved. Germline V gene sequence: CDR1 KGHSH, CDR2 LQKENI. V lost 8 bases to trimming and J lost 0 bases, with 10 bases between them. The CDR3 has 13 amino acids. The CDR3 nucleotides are TGTGCCAGCACAGTCCTTAACCAAGAGACCCAGTACTTC. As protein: CASTVLNQETQYF.

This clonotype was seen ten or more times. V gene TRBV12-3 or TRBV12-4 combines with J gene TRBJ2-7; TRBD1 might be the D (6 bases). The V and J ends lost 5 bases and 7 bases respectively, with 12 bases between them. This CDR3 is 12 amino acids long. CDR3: CASSPGVEEQYF. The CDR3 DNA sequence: TGTGCCAGCAGTCCAGGGGTCGAGGAGCAGTACTTC.

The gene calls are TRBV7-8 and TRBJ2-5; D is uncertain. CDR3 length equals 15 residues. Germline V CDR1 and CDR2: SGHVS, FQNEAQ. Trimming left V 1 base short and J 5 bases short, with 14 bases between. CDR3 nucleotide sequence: TGTGCCAGCAGCTTAGTGCAAGGGCGGTTGGAGACCCAGTACTTC. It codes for CASSLVQGRLETQYF.

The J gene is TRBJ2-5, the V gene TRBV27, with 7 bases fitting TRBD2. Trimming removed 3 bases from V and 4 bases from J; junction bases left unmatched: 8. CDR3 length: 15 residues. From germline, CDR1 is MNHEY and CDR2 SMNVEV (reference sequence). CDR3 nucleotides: TGTGCCAGCAGTTTGGGTGGGTCGGGGGGAGAGACCCAGTACTTC. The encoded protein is CASSLGGSGGETQYF.

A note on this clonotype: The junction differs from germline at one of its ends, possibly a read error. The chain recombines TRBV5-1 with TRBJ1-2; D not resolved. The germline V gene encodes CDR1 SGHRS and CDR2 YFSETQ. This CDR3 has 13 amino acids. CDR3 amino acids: CASRDTSGYGYAF. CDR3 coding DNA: TGCGCCAGCAGAGATACCAGTGGCTATGGCTACGCCTTC.

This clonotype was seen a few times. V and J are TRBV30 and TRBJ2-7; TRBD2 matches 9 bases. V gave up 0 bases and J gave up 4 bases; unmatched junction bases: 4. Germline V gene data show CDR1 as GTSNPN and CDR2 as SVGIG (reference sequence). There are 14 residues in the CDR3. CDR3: CAWSVGLAGYEQYF. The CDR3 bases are TGTGCCTGGAGTGTCGGTCTAGCGGGATACGAGCAGTACTTC.

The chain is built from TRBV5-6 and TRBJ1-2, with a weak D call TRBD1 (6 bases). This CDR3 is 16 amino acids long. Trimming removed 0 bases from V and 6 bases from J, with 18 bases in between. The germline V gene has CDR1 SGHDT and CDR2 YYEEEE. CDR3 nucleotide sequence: TGTGCCAGCAGCTTGGCCCCTACACAGGGCGTGGATGGCTACACCTTC. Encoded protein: CASSLAPTQGVDGYTF.

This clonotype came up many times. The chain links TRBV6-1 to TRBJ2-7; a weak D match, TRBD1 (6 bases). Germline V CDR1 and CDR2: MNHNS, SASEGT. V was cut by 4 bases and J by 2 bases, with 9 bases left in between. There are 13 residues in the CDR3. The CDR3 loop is CASSADRTYEQYF. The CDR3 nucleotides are TGTGCCAGCAGTGCCGACAGGACCTACGAGCAGTACTTC.

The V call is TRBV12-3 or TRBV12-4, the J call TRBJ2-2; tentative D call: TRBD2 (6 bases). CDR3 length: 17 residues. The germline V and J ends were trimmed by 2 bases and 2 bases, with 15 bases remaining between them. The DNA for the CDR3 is TGTGCCAGCAGTTTAATCCTCGGTGGGACTAACACCGGGGAGCTGTTTTTT. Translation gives CASSLILGGTNTGELFF.

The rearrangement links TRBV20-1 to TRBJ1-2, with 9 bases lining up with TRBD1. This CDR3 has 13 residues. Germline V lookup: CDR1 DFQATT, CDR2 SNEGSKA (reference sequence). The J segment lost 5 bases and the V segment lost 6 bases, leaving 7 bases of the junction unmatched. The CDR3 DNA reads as TGCAGTGCCCCCCGGGACAGGGCTTATGGCTACACCTTC. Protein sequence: CSAPRDRAYGYTF.

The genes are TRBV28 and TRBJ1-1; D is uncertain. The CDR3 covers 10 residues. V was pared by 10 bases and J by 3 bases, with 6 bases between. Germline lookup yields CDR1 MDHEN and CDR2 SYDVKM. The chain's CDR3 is CATWDTEAFF. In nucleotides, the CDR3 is TGTGCCACTTGGGACACTGAAGCTTTCTTT. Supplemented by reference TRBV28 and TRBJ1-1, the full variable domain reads DVKVTQSSRYLVKRTGEKVFLECVQDMDHENMFWYRQDPGLGLRLIYFSYDVKMKEKGDIPEGYSVSREKKERFSLILESASTNQTSMYLCATWDTEAFFGQGTRLTVV.

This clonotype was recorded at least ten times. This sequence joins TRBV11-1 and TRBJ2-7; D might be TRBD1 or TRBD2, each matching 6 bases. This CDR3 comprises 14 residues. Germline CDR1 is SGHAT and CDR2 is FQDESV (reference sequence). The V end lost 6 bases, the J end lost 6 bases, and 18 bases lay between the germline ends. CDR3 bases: TGTGCCAGCAGTTCGATCCTAGGAGGGGGCGAGCAGTACTTC. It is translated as CASSSILGGGEQYF.

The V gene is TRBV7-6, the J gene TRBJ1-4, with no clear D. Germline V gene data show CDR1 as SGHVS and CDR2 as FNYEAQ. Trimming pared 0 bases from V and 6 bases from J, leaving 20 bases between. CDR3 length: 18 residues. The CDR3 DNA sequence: TGTGCCAGCAGCTTAGCGTCCCGGGAGGGCAAGCGGGATGAAAAACTGTTTTTT. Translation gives CASSLASREGKRDEKLFF.

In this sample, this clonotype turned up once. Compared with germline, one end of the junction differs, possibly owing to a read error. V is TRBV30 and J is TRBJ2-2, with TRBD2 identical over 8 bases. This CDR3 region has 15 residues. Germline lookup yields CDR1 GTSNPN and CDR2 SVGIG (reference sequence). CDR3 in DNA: TGTGCCTGGAGTGCTAATTTAGGAAATGCGGGGGGGCTGTTTTTT. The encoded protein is CAWSANLGNAGGLFF.